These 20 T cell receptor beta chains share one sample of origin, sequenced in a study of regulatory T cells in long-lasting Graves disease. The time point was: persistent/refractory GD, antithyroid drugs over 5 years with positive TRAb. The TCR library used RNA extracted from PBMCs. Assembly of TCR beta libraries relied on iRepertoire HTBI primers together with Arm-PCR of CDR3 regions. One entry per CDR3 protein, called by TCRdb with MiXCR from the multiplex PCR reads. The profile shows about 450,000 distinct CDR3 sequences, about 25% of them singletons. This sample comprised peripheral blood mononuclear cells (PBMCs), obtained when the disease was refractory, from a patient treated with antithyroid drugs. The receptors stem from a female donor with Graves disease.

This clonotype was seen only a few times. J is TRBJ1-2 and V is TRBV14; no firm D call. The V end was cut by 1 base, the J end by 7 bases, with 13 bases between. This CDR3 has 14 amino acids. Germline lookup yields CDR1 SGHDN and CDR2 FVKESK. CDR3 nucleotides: TGTGCCAGCAGCCAAGTAGAAGGGTTGAGTGGCTACACCTTC. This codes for CASSQVEGLSGYTF.

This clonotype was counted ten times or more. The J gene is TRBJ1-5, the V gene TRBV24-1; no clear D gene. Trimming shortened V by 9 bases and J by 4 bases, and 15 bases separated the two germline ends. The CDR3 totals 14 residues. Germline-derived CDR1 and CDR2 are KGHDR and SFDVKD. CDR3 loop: CATSDSLGNQPQHF. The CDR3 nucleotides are TGTGCCACCTCAGACTCGCTTGGGAATCAGCCCCAGCATTTT.

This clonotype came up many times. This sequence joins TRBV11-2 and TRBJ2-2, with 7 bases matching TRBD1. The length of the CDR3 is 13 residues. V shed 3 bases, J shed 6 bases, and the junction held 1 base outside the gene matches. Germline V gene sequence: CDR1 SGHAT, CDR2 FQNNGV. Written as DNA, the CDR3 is TGTGCCAGCAGCTTTCAGGGGGCCGGGGAGCTGTTTTTT. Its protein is CASSFQGAGELFF.

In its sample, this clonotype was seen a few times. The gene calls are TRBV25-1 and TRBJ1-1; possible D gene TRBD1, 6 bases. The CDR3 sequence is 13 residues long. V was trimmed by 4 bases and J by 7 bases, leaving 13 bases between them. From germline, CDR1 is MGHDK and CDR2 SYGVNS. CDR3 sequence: CASSGGPAIEAFF. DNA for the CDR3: TGTGCCAGCAGTGGGGGGCCAGCCATTGAAGCTTTCTTT.

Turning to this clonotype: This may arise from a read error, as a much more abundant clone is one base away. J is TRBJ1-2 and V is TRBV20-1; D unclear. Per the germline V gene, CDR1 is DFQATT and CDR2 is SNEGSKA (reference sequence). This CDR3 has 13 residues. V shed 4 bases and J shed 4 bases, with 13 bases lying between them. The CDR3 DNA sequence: TGCAGTGCTAACGGACGGAGGAGCTATGGCTACACCTTC. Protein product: CSANGRRSYGYTF.

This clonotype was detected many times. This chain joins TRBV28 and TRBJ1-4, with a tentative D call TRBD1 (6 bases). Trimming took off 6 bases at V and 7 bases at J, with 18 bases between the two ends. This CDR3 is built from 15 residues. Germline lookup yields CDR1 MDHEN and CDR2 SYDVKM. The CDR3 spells CASSPGAVGAEKLFF. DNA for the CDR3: TGTGCCAGCAGCCCGGGGGCAGTAGGAGCTGAAAAACTGTTTTTT.

Here the CDR3 reads CATIPGAGDSPLHF. The DNA for the CDR3 is TGTGCCACCATACCGGGGGCGGGAGATTCACCCCTCCACTTT. The J gene is TRBJ1-6, the V gene TRBV6-2 or TRBV6-3; D is perhaps TRBD1 (6 bases). The germline CDR1 and CDR2 sequences are MNHEY and SVGEGT. The CDR3 is 14 residues long. Between the trimmed V and J ends, which lost 10 bases and 8 bases, there was a span of 18 bases.

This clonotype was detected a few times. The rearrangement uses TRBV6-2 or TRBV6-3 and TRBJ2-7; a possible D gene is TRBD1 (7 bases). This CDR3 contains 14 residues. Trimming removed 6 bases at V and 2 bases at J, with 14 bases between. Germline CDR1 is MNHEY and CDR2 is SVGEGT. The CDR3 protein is CASSLQGRTYEQYF. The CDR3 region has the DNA TGTGCCAGCAGCTTACAGGGGAGGACCTACGAGCAGTACTTC.

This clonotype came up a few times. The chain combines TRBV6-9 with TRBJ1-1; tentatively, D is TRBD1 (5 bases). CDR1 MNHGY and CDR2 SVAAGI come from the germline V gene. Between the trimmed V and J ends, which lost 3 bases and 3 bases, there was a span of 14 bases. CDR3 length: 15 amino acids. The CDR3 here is CASSYDRGRDTEAFF. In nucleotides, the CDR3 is TGTGCCAGCAGTTACGATAGGGGTCGGGACACTGAAGCTTTCTTT.

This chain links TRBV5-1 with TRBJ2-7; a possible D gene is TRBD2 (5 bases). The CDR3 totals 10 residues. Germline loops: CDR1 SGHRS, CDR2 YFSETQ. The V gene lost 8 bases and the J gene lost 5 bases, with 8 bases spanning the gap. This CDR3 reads CASGGDEQYF. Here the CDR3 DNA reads TGCGCCAGTGGAGGTGACGAGCAGTACTTC.

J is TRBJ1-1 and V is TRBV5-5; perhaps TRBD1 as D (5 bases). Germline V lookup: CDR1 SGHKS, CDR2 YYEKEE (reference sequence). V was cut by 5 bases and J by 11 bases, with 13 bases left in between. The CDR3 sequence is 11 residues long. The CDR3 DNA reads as TGTGCCAGCAGGAGGGACTTCGAGGCTTTCTTT. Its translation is CASRRDFEAFF.

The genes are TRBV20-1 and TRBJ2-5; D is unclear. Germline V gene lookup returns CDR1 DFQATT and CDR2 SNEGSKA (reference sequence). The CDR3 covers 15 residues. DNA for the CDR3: TGCAGCGCAGAGCCCTCATCGGCTAGGCGAGAGACCCAGTACTTC. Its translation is CSAEPSSARRETQYF.

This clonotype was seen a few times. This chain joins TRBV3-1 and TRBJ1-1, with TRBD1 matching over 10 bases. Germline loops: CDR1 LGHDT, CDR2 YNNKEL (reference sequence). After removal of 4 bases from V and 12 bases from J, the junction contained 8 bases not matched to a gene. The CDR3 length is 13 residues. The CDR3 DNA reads TGTGCCAGCAGCCGGACAGGGGGTATTGGAACTTTCTTT. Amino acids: CASSRTGGIGTFF.

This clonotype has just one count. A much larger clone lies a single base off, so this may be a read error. The CDR3 loop is CASSCSLPSGANSYEQYF. The CDR3 region has the DNA TGTGCCAGCAGTTGCTCGCTGCCTAGCGGGGCGAACTCCTACGAGCAGTACTTC. The V and J genes are TRBV6-5 and TRBJ2-7, with TRBD2 matching over 9 bases. Losses at the gene ends were 4 bases for V and 0 bases for J; bases not matched to a gene: 13. The germline CDR1 and CDR2 sequences are MNHEY and SVGAGI. The CDR3 is 18 residues long.

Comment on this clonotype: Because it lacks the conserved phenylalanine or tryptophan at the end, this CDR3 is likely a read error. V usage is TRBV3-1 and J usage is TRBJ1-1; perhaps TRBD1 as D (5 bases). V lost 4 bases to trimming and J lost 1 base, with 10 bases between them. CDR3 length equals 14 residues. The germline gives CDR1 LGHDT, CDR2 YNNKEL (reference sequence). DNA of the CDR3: TGTGCCAGCAGCCGGTCGGGGGAGAACACTGAAGCTTTCCTT. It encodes CASSRSGENTEAFL.

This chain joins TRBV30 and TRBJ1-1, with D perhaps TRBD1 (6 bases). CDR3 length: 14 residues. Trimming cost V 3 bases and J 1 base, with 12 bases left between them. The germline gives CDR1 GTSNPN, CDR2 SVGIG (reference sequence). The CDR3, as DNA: TGTGCCTGGAGCCGATCACAGGGGAACACTGAAGCTTTCTTT. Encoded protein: CAWSRSQGNTEAFF.

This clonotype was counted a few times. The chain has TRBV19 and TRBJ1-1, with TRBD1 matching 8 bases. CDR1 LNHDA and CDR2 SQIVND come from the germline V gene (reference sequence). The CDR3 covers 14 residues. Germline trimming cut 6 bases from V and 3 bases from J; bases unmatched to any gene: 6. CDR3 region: CASSQNRGDTEAFF. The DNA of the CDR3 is TGTGCCAGTAGCCAAAACAGGGGGGACACTGAAGCTTTCTTT.

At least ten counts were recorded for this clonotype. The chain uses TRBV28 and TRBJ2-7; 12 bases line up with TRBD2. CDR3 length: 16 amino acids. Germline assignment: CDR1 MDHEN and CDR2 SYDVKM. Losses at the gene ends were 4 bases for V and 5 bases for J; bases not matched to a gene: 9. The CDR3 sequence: CASSSTGRLAGDEQYF. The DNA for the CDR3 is TGTGCCAGCAGTTCGACAGGGAGACTAGCGGGAGACGAGCAGTACTTC. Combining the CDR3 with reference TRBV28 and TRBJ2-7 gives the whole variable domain DVKVTQSSRYLVKRTGEKVFLECVQDMDHENMFWYRQDPGLGLRLIYFSYDVKMKEKGDIPEGYSVSREKKERFSLILESASTNQTSMYLCASSSTGRLAGDEQYFGPGTRLTVT.

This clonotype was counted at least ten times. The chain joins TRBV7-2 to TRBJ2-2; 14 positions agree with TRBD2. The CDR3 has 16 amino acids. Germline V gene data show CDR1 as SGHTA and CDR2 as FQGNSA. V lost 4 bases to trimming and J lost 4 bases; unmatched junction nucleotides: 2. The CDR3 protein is CASSWGLAGVTGELFF. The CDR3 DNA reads TGTGCCAGCAGCTGGGGACTAGCGGGAGTCACCGGGGAGCTGTTTTTT.

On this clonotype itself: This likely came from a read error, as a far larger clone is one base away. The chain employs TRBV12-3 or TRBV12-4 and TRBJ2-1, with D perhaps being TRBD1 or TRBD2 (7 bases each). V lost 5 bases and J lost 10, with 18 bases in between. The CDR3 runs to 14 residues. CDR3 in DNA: TGTGCCAGCAGTCTTTACAGGGGAGGGCGCGAGCAGTTCTTC. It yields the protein CASSLYRGGREQFF.